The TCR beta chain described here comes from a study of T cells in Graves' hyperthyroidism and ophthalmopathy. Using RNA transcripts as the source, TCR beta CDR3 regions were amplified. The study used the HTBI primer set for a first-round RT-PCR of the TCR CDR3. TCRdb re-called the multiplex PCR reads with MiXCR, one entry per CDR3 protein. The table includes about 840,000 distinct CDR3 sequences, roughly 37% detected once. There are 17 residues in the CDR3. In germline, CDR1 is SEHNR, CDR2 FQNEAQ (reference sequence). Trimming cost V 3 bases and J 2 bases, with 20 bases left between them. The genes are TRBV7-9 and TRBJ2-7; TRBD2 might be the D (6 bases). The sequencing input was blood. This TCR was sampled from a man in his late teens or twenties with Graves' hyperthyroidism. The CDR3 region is CASSFSRPGTPTYEQYF. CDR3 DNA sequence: TGTGCCAGCAGCTTCTCGAGACCCGGGACTCCAACCTACGAGCAGTACTTC.